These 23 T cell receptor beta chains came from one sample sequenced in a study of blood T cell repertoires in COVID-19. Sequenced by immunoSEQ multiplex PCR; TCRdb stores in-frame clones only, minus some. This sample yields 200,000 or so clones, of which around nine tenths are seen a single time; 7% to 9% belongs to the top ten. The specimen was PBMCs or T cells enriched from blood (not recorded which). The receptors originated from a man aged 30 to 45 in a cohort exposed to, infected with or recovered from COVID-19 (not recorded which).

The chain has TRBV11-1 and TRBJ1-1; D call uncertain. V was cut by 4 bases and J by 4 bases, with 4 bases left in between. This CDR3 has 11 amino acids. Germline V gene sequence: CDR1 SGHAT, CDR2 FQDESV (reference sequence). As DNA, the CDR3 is TGTGCCAGCAGCTGGAGCACTGAAGCTTTCTTT. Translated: CASSWSTEAFF.

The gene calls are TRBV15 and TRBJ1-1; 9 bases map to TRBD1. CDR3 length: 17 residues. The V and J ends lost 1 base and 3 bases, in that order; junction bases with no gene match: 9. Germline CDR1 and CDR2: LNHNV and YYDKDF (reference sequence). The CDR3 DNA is TGTGCCACCAGCAGAGTACAGACAGGGGGAGTAGACACTGAAGCTTTCTTT. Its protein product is CATSRVQTGGVDTEAFF. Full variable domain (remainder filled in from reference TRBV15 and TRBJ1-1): DAMVIQNPRYQVTQFGKPVTLSCSQTLNHNVMYWYQQKSSQAPKLLFHYYDKDFNNEADTPDNFQSRRPNTSFCFLDIRSPGLGDTAMYLCATSRVQTGGVDTEAFFGQGTRLTVV.

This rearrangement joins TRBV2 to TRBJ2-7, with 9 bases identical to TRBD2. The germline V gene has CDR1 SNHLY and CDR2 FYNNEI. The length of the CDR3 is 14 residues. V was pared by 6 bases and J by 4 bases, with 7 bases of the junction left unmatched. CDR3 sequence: CASSLSGSRYEQYF. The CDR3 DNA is TGTGCCAGCAGCCTTAGCGGGAGCCGGTACGAGCAGTACTTC.

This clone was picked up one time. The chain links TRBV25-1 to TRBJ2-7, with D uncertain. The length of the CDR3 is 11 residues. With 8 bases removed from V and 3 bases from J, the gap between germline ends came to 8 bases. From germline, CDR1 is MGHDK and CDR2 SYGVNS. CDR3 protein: CASGVIYEQYF. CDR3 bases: TGTGCCAGCGGAGTTATCTACGAGCAGTACTTC.

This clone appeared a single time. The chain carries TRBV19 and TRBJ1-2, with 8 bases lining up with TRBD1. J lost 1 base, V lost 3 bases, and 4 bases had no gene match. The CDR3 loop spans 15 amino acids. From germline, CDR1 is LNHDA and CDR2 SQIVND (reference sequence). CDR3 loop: CASSIPGQGNYGYTF. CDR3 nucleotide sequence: TGTGCCAGTAGTATTCCCGGACAGGGTAACTATGGCTACACCTTC.

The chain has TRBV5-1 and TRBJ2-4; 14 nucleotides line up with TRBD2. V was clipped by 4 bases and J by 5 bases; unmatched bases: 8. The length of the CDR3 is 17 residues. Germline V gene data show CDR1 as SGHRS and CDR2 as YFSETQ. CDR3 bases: TGCGCCAGCAGCCCCGGACTAGCGGGAGGATCGGAAAACATTCAGTACTTC. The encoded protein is CASSPGLAGGSENIQYF.

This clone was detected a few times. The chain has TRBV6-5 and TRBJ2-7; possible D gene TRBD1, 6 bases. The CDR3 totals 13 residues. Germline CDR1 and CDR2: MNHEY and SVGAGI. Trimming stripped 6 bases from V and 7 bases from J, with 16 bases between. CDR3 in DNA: TGTGCCAGCAGCCAAACAGGGTCGGGGGAGCAGTACTTC. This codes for CASSQTGSGEQYF.

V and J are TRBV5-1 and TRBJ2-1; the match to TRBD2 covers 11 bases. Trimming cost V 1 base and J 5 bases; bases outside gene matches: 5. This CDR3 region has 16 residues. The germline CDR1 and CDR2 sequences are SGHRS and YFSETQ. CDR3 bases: TGCGCCAGCAGCTTGCGACTAGCGGGACGGAACAATGAGCAGTTCTTC. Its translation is CASSLRLAGRNNEQFF.

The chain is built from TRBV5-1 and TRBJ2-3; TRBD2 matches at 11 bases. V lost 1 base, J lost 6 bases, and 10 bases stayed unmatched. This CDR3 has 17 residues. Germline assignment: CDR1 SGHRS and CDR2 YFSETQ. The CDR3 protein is CASSLWLAGGSTDTQYF. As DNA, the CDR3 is TGCGCCAGCAGCTTGTGGCTAGCGGGAGGTTCAACGGATACGCAGTATTTT.

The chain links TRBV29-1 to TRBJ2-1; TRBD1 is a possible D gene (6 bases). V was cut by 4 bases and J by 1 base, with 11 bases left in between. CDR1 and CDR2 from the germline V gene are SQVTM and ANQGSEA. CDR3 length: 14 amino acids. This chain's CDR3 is CSVVDRPSYNEQFF. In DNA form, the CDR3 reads TGCAGCGTTGTTGACAGGCCATCCTACAATGAGCAGTTCTTC.

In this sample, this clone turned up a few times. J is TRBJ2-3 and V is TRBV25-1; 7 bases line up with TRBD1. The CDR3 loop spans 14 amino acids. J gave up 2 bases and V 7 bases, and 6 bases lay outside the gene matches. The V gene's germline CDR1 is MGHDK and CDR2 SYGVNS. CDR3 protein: CASNSGQNTDTQYF. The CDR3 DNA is TGTGCCAGCAACTCGGGACAGAACACAGATACGCAGTATTTT. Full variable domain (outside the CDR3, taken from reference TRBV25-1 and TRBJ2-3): EADIYQTPRYLVIGTGKKITLECSQTMGHDKMYWYQQDPGMELHLIHYSYGVNSTEKGDLSSESTVSRIRTEHFPLTLESARPSHTSQYLCASNSGQNTDTQYFGPGTRLTVL.

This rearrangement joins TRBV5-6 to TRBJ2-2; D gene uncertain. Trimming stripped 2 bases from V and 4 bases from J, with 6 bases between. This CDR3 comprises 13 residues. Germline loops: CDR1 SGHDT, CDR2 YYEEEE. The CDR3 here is CASSFSSTGELFF. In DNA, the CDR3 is TGTGCCAGCAGCTTCTCCTCCACCGGGGAGCTGTTTTTT.

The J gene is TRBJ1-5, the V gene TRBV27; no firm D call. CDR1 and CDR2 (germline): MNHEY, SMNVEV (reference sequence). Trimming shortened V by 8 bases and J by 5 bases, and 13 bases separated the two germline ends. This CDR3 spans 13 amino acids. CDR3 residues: CASGWTGYQPQHF. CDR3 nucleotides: TGTGCCAGCGGATGGACGGGATATCAGCCCCAGCATTTT.

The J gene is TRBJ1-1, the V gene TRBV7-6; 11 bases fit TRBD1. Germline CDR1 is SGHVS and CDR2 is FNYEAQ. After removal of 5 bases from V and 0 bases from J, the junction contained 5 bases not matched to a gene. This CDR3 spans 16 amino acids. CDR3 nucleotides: TGTGCCAGCAGCCCACGGACAGGGGGCATGAACACTGAAGCTTTCTTT. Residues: CASSPRTGGMNTEAFF.

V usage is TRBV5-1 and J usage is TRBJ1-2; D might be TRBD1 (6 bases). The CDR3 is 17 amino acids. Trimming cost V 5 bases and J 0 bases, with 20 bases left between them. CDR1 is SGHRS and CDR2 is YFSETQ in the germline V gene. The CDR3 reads CASSPYPTGLANYGYTF. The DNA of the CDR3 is TGCGCCAGCAGTCCCTACCCCACAGGGTTAGCTAACTATGGCTACACCTTC.

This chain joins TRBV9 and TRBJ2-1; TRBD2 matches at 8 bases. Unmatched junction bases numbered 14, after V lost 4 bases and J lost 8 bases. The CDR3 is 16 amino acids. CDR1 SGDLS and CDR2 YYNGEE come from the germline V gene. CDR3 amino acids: CASSPGPGLVIHEQFF. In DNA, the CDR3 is TGTGCCAGCAGCCCAGGCCCGGGACTAGTCATTCATGAGCAGTTCTTC.

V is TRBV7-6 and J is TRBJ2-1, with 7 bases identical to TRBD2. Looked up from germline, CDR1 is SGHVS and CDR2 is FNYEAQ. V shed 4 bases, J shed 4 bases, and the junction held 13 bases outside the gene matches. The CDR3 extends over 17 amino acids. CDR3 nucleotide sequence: TGTGCCAGCAGCTACGGGCCGGGAGGACTAACATACAATGAGCAGTTCTTC. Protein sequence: CASSYGPGGLTYNEQFF.

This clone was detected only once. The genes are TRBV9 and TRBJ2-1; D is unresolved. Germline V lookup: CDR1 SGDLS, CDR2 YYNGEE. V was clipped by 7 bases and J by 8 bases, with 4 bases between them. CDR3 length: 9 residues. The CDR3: CASGHEQFF. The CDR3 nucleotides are TGTGCCAGCGGCCATGAGCAGTTCTTC.

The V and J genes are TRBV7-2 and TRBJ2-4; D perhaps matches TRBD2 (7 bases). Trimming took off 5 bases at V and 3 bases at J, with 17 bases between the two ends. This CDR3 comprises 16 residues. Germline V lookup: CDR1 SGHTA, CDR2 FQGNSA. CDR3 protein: CASSLGGSRGKNIQYF. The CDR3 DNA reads TGTGCCAGCAGCCTGGGAGGGTCCAGGGGCAAAAACATTCAGTACTTC.

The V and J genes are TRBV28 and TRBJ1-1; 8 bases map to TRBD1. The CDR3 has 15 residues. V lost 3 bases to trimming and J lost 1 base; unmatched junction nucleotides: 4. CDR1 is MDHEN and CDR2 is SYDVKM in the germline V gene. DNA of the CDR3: TGTGCCAGCAGTTTCATCGGACAGGGGAACACTGAAGCTTTCTTT. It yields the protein CASSFIGQGNTEAFF.

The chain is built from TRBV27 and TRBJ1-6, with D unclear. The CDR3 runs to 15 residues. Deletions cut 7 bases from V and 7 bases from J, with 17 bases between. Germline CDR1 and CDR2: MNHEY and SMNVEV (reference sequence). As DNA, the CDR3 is TGTGCCAGCACTGGTCTATCGACGGGAAATTCACCCCTCCACTTT. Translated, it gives CASTGLSTGNSPLHF.

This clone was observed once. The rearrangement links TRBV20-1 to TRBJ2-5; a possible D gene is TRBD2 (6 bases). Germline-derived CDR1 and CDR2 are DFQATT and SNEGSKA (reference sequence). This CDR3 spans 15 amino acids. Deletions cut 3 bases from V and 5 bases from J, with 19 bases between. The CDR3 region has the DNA TGCAGTGCTAGTGCAGTAGGAGGGAGAGGGGAGACCCAGTACTTC. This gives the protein CSASAVGGRGETQYF.

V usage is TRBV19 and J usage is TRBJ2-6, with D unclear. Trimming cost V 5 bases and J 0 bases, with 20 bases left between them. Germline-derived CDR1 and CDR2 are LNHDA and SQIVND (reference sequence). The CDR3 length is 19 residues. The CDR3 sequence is CASSFEVVTTYSGANVLTF. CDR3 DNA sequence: TGTGCCAGTAGTTTCGAAGTAGTCACTACCTACTCTGGGGCCAACGTCCTGACTTTC.